One sample yielded the 3 T cell receptor beta chains listed below, sequenced in a study of T cells in Graves' hyperthyroidism and ophthalmopathy. RNA transcripts were the template for amplifying TCR beta CDR3 regions. With the HTBI primer set, the TCR CDR3 went through a first round of RT-PCR. MiXCR, run by TCRdb on the multiplex PCR reads, gives a single entry per CDR3 protein. This sample has about 290,000 distinct CDR3 sequences, with 17% found just once. Specimen: blood. All receptors come from a woman aged 60-75 years with Graves' ophthalmopathy.

The J gene is TRBJ2-2, the V gene TRBV7-3; 8 nucleotides line up with TRBD2. CDR3 length: 15 amino acids. After removal of 5 bases from V and 6 bases from J, the junction contained 8 bases not matched to a gene. The germline CDR1 and CDR2 sequences are SGHTA and FQGTGA. CDR3 nucleotides: TGTGCCAGCAGCCCTGTAGCGGGAAAGGCCGGGGAGCTGTTTTTT. Residues: CASSPVAGKAGELFF.

Of note for this clonotype: One end of the junction is discordant with germline, which a read error may explain. The V and J genes are TRBV7-7 and TRBJ2-5, with D possibly called TRBD1 or TRBD2 (5 bases each). This CDR3 region has 14 residues. Germline CDR1 reads SSHAT; CDR2 reads FNYEAQ (reference sequence). CDR3 sequence (DNA): TGTGCTAGCAGCCGGGACCGCAACCAAGAGACCCAGTACTTC. It encodes CASSRDRNQETQYF.

The genes are TRBV19 and TRBJ2-1; the match to TRBD1 covers 7 bases. The CDR3 has 13 residues. After removal of 7 bases from V and 4 bases from J, the junction contained 4 bases not matched to a gene. Germline V CDR1 and CDR2: LNHDA, SQIVND (reference sequence). CDR3 coding DNA: TGTGCCAGTACCGGGACAGCTTACAATGAGCAGTTCTTC. Amino acid sequence: CASTGTAYNEQFF.